This T cell receptor (beta chain) was identified during a study of CD8+CD57+ T cells in acquired aplastic anemia. Genomic DNA, serving as template, underwent TCR beta VDJ and CDR3 profiling. TCRdb called the reads again in MiXCR, with one record for every CDR3 protein. The sample has about 180,000 distinct CDR3 sequences; 63% are singletons. Study-level findings and limits: No significant patient-versus-control difference appeared in CD8+ Simpson's diversity. Both patients and controls carried the same twenty-nine CD8+ CDR3 sequences.

Trimming at V came to 7 bases and at J to 2 bases, leaving 8 bases not matched to a gene. This CDR3 is 16 amino acids long. Per the germline V gene, CDR1 is LNHNV and CDR2 is YYDKDF (reference sequence). In patients chosen for sequencing, flow cytometry had shown CD8+CD57+ cell expansion. Diagnosis of severe acquired aplastic anemia applied to all patients. By the time of blood sampling, patients had still received no therapy. On this clonotype: Its antigen is still unknown.

The clonotype originates from a human donor with aplastic anemia. Specimen: sorted CD4+, CD8+, or CD8+CD57+ T cells (not recorded which) from PBMCs. The chain has TRBV15 and TRBJ2-3; TRBD2 matches 11 bases. CDR3 sequence: CATMRLAGGLTDTQYF. The CDR3 DNA follows: TGTGCCACCATGAGGCTAGCGGGAGGACTCACAGATACGCAGTATTTT.